This TCR beta chain was obtained from a study of CD8+ T cells in alopecia areata. Study context: Treated patients received oral tofacitinib, 5 to 10 mg twice daily.

Treatment given: oral pan-JAK inhibitor, 5-10 mg twice daily. Isolated RNA was reverse transcribed into cDNA used as the sequencing template. The repertoire was sequenced with immunoSEQ multiplex PCR; TCRdb's copy has only in-frame clones and lacks some. The sample shows 120,000 or so clones, 58% of them seen only once. Germline V lookup: CDR1 PRHDT, CDR2 FYEKMQ (reference sequence). This CDR3 region has 14 residues. The ends were cut back, 1 base at V and 1 base at J, with 6 bases in the middle. This clone came up a few times. Its cognate antigen is unknown. Study-wide results and limits: Tofacitinib significantly reduced both scalp clonality and expanded CD8+ clones among the top 100.

This receptor was obtained from a human donor with alopecia areata. This sample comprised CD8+ T cells sorted from blood, obtained at week 4, from a patient treated with tofacitinib. The chain recombines TRBV13 with TRBJ2-3, with TRBD1 as a possible D gene (5 bases). CDR3 in amino acids: CASSLARGTDTQYF. CDR3 bases: TGTGCCAGCAGCTTAGCCAGGGGCACAGATACGCAGTATTTT.